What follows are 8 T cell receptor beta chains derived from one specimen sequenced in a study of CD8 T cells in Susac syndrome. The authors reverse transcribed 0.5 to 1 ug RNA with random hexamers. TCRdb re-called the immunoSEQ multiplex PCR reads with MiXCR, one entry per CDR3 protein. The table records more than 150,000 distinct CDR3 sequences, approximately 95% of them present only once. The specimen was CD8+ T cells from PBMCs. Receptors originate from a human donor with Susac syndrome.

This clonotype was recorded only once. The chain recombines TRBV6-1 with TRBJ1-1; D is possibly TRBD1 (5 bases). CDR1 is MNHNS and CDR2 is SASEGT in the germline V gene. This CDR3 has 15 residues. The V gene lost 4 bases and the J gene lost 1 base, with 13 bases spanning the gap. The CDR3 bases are TGTGCCAGCAGTGGTAGTGGGGGATGGAACACTGAAGCTTTCTTT. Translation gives CASSGSGGWNTEAFF.

The DNA of the CDR3 is TGTGCCTGCGCACAGGGGCACACCTACGAGCAGTACTTC. Its protein product is CACAQGHTYEQYF. The gene calls are TRBV30 and TRBJ2-7; TRBD1 aligns across 7 bases. Germline trimming cut 6 bases from V and 2 bases from J; bases unmatched to any gene: 7. The CDR3 length is 13 residues. Germline loops: CDR1 GTSNPN, CDR2 SVGIG (reference sequence).

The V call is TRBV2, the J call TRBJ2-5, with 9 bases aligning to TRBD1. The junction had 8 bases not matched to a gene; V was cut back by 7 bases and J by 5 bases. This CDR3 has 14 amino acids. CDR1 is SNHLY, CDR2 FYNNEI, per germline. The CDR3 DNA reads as TGTGCCAGCATGGGCACAGGGGGCAGGGAGACCCAGTACTTC. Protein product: CASMGTGGRETQYF.

Written as DNA, the CDR3 is TGTGCCAGCAGTTACTCGATTGGCACGGATAACTATGGCTACACCTTC. Translating it yields CASSYSIGTDNYGYTF. The rearrangement uses TRBV6-5 and TRBJ1-2, with D uncertain. CDR3 length: 16 amino acids. The germline V gene encodes CDR1 MNHEY and CDR2 SVGAGI. Trimming cost V 0 bases and J 1 base, with 12 bases left between them.

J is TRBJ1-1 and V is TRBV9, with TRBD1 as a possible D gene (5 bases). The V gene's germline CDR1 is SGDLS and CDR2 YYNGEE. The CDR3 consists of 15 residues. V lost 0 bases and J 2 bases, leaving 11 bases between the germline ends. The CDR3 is CASSVDGGTNTEAFF. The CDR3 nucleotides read TGTGCCAGCAGCGTAGATGGGGGTACCAACACTGAAGCTTTCTTT.

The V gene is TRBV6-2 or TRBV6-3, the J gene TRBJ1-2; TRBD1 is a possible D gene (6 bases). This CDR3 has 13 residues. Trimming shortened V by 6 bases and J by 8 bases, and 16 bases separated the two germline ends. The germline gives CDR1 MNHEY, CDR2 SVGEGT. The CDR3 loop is CASSPGTHSGYTF. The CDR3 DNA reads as TGTGCCAGCAGCCCCGGGACACACTCCGGCTACACCTTC.

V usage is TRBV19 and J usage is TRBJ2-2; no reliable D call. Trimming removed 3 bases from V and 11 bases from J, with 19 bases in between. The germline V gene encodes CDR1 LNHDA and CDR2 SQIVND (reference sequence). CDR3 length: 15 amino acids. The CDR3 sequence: CASSIIPERSGELFF. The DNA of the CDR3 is TGTGCCAGTAGTATCATCCCCGAGAGGTCTGGAGAGCTGTTTTTT.

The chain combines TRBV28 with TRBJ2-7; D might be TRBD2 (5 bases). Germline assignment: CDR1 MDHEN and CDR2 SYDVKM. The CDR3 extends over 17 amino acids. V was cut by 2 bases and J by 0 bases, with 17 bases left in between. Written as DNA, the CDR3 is TGTGCCAGCAGTTTAACTTATAGCGTGTCGGTCTCCTACGAGCAGTACTTC. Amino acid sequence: CASSLTYSVSVSYEQYF.